The entry below describes one TCR beta chain. This specimen comes from a study of beta chain features in type 1 diabetes. Germline V gene sequence: CDR1 MNHEY, CDR2 SVGAGI. The CDR3 loop spans 15 amino acids. J lost 3 bases, V lost 6 bases, and 5 bases had no gene match. Of the isolated RNA, all was reverse transcribed, and so the sequenced material was expressed TCRB transcripts. Some clones are missing from TCRdb's copy, which holds only in-frame ones; the method was immunoSEQ multiplex PCR. The sample lists about 290,000 clones, 7.5% to 9.5% occurring once. This TCR came from a woman younger than 30 in good health. V is TRBV6-5 and J is TRBJ1-5; TRBD1 agrees at 10 bases. The specimen was central memory CD4+ T cells from blood. This CDR3 is CASRRGTGVNQPQHF. CDR3 nucleotides: TGTGCCAGCAGGAGGGGGACAGGGGTCAATCAGCCCCAGCATTTT.